This section outlines one TCR beta chain sequence together with its context. The antigen remains unidentified. This sample is drawn from a study of cytomegalovirus exposure and HLA in healthy donors. Study-level information: An early release of data contained approximately 85 million unique TCRs, which came from HLA-typed donors. Clustering assigned 81% of the approximately 390 genotyped donors to the Caucasian-associated ancestry cluster. Findings and caveats of the study: A later analysis linked a missense variant in DCLRE1C to the trimming of TCR beta V and J genes.

These donors, healthy bone marrow donors, were studied. This PCR relied on a set of 60 Vbeta primers and 13 Jbeta primers. Produced via immunoSEQ multiplex PCR; TCRdb's table is partial and in-frame only. The sample comprises some 130,000 clones, about four fifths of which are singletons, and approximately 4.3% rests with the top ten. Trimming took off 5 bases at V and 4 bases at J, with 12 bases between the two ends. The germline gives CDR1 SQVTM, CDR2 ANQGSEA. This CDR3 has 13 amino acids. The V gene is TRBV29-1, the J gene TRBJ1-3; the D gene is possibly TRBD1 (6 bases). The source of this sequence is a man aged 30-40 years in good health. What was sequenced was PBMCs. The CDR3 region is CSVLGHRGNTIYF. The CDR3 DNA is TGCAGCGTTCTGGGACATCGGGGAAACACCATATATTTT.